The entry below describes one T cell receptor beta chain. This clonotype was seen repeatedly, ten times or more. No cognate antigen has been identified for it. There are no base qualities to consult, and no much larger clone falls within one base. The data stem from a study of CD8 T cells in ankylosing spondylitis (dated by TCRdb to about 2017). Concerning the study at large: T cell receptor beta repertoires were profiled in healthy donors and ankylosing spondylitis patients so that disease-linked TCR variants could be found. The full study cohort comprised 20 to 30 ankylosing spondylitis patients and 110 or so healthy donors. Peripheral blood samples were taken, and synovial fluid was additionally collected from ankylosing spondylitis patients. General conclusions and limits of the study: In peripheral blood, the disease-linked clones were found at relatively low frequencies and had a CD8+ phenotype. A TCR beta motif made up of 7 to 9 highly homologous amino acid variants appeared to be characteristic of blood from ankylosing spondylitis patients. According to the report, matched synovial fluid samples from ankylosing spondylitis patients were significantly enriched for the disease-linked clones. Some TCR beta motif variants had previously been reported in synovial fluid and blood of reactive arthritis patients, which suggested common disease-initiation mechanisms.

Sequenced on an Illumina HiSeq 2500. TCR beta libraries were prepared by quantitative 5'-RACE with molecular barcodes. The source study handled its data this way. A new computational method, built on a probabilistic model of VDJ rearrangement, was used to identify disease-linked TCR variants. TCRdb reanalyzed the raw reads on its own, using fastp at Q25 for trimming and MiXCR for clone calling, and kept in-frame beta chains. Entries are consolidated by CDR3 protein sequence, retaining the most common genes and DNA. The V and J calls were not made by the authors but by TCRdb's processing. The sample contains 450,000 or so distinct CDR3 sequences, 25% to 30% of them found a single time. The ten largest clonotypes hold over 0.8% of the sample. The CDR3, from cysteine to phenylalanine, totals 13 residues. Just CDR3 DNA is preserved here, 39 bases in frame from base 1. In the germline V gene, CDR1 corresponds to SGHVS and CDR2 to FNYEAQ. Relative to germline, V is 1 base shorter and J is 2 bases shorter, with 4 bases between their ends.

This sequence originates from a male donor with ankylosing spondylitis. Recombination connected TRBV7-6 to TRBJ2-3; the D gene identity is not certain. The specimen sequenced was blood, either unsorted or a sorted T cell fraction (not recorded which). The DNA is as follows: TGTGCCAGCAGCTTAGATCTCACAGATACGCAGTATTTT. Its translation reads: CASSLDLTDTQYF.